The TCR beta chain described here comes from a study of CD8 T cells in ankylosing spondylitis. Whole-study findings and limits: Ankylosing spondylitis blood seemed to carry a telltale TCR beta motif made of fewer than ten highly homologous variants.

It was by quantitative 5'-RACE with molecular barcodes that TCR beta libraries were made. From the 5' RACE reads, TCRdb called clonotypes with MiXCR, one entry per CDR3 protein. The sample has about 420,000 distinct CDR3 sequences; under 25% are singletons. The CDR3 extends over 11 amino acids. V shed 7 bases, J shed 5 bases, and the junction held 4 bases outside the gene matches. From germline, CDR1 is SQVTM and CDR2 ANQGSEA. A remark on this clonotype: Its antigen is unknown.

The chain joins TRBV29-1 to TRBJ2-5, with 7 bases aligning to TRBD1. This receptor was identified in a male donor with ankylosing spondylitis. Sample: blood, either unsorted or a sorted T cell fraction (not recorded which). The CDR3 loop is CSGDREETQYF. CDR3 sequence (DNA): TGCAGCGGCGACAGGGAGGAGACCCAGTACTTC.